The next 16 T cell receptor beta chains were all read from a single sample in a study of CD8+CD57+ T cells in acquired aplastic anemia. Profiles of TCR beta VDJ and CDR3 were generated from a genomic DNA template. Each CDR3 protein is one row after TCRdb ran MiXCR on the reads. The sample yields around 120,000 distinct CDR3 sequences, less than 50% seen once. All patients picked for sequencing had shown, by flow cytometry, an expansion of CD8+CD57+ cells. The sequenced sample consisted of sorted CD4+, CD8+, or CD8+CD57+ T cells (not recorded which) from PBMCs. Receptors were obtained from a human donor with aplastic anemia.

This clonotype was observed a handful of times. This chain links TRBV4-2 with TRBJ1-4; the match to TRBD1 covers 12 bases. V dropped 4 bases and J dropped 2; count of bases not matched to a gene: 5. There are 17 residues in the CDR3. Germline V gene lookup returns CDR1 LGHNA and CDR2 YNFKEQ. CDR3 coding DNA: TGTGCCAGCAGCCTAGGGACAGGGGGCAAGACTAATGAAAAACTGTTTTTT. It is translated as CASSLGTGGKTNEKLFF.

The gene calls are TRBV15 and TRBJ2-3; TRBD1 matches 8 bases. V shed 2 bases, J shed 5 bases, and the junction held 9 bases outside the gene matches. The CDR3 runs 16 residues. Germline-derived CDR1 and CDR2 are LNHNV and YYDKDF (reference sequence). The CDR3 loop is CATSRPNRGFGDTQYF. The CDR3 bases are TGTGCCACCAGCAGACCAAACAGGGGGTTTGGAGATACGCAGTATTTT.

Concerning this clonotype: It may be a read error: a sequence one base away is much more abundant. This sequence joins TRBV7-2 and TRBJ2-7; a weak D match, TRBD2 (5 bases). The CDR3 consists of 12 residues. Per germline, CDR1 SGHTA and CDR2 FQGNSA. The V gene lost 10 bases and the J gene lost 5 bases, with 15 bases spanning the gap. The CDR3 sequence: CAIYGLRDEQYF. The CDR3 DNA follows: TGTGCCATCTATGGACTCCGGGACGAGCAGTACTTC.

In regard to this clonotype: A much larger clone lies a single base off, so this may be a read error. Without the conserved terminal phenylalanine or tryptophan, this CDR3 likely stems from a read error. The chain is built from TRBV19 and TRBJ2-1, with D possibly being TRBD2 (6 bases). V lost 5 bases, J lost 3 bases, and 8 bases lay in between. This CDR3 has 13 residues. In germline, CDR1 is LNHDA, CDR2 SQIVND (reference sequence). The CDR3 loop is CASSPTSYNEQFL. CDR3 in DNA: TGTGCCAGTAGTCCGACTAGCTACAATGAGCAGTTCCTC.

This clonotype was seen many times. This chain uses TRBV20-1 with TRBJ2-3, with D maybe TRBD2 (6 bases). V dropped 7 bases and J dropped 2 bases, with 16 bases sitting between them. Germline-derived CDR1 and CDR2 are DFQATT and SNEGSKA (reference sequence). The CDR3 is 14 residues long. CDR3 region: CSVPRGSHTDTQYF. The CDR3 DNA sequence: TGCAGTGTGCCACGGGGGTCTCACACAGATACGCAGTATTTT.

The J gene is TRBJ2-7, the V gene TRBV10-1; unclear D gene. Trimming shortened V by 5 bases and J by 3 bases, and 17 bases separated the two germline ends. CDR3 length: 15 amino acids. Germline CDR1 reads WNHNN; CDR2 reads SYGVQD (reference sequence). CDR3 DNA sequence: TGCGCCAGCAGTCCATCACGGACGGGTTTCTACGAGCAGTACTTC. Translating it yields CASSPSRTGFYEQYF.

Only a few counts were recorded for this clonotype. The chain couples TRBV10-3 to TRBJ2-3; the D is unclear. CDR1 is ENHRY and CDR2 is SYGVKD in the germline V gene. The CDR3 sequence is 15 residues long. Trimming left V 5 bases short and J 6 bases short, with 18 bases between. CDR3: CAISSGPRRSDTQYF. CDR3 sequence (DNA): TGTGCCATCAGTTCAGGCCCGAGGCGTTCGGATACGCAGTATTTT.

Only a few counts were recorded for this clonotype. The chain links TRBV10-3 to TRBJ2-1; D is perhaps TRBD2 (5 bases). Trimming removed 3 bases at V and 0 bases at J, with 12 bases between. The CDR3 consists of 16 residues. The germline V gene has CDR1 ENHRY and CDR2 SYGVKD. CDR3 amino acids: CAISEERALSYNEQFF. As DNA, the CDR3 is TGTGCCATCAGTGAAGAGAGGGCCCTCTCCTACAATGAGCAGTTCTTC.

Remarks on this clonotype: A much larger clone differs from this one at a single base, so this may be a read error. The chain links TRBV5-4 to TRBJ2-7, with D maybe TRBD2 (5 bases). The CDR3 length is 14 residues. Germline V lookup: CDR1 SGHNT, CDR2 YYREEE (reference sequence). V was cut by 4 bases and J by 3 bases, with 14 bases left in between. DNA for the CDR3: TGTGCCAGCAGCCGCCAGTACCGGGACTACGAGCAGTACTTC. This encodes CASSRQYRDYEQYF.

This clonotype was recorded many times. The chain combines TRBV10-3 with TRBJ1-4, with D possibly TRBD1 on 5 matching bases. CDR1 is ENHRY and CDR2 is SYGVKD in the germline V gene. The germline V and J ends were trimmed by 6 bases and 5 bases, with 16 bases remaining between them. The CDR3 is 15 residues long. The CDR3 loop reads CAIRQGREGNEKLFF. The DNA for the CDR3 is TGTGCCATCAGGCAGGGCAGAGAGGGAAATGAAAAACTGTTTTTT.

This clonotype was seen at least ten times. The J gene is TRBJ1-3, the V gene TRBV12-3 or TRBV12-4; D is undetermined. The ends were cut back, 7 bases at V and 8 bases at J, with 18 bases in the middle. This CDR3 has 14 residues. CDR3 DNA sequence: TGTGCCAGCACCCCGGCGGGGTGGGGAGACACCATATATTTT. Translated: CASTPAGWGDTIYF.

This clonotype was found many times. The gene calls are TRBV24-1 and TRBJ1-2, with D uncertain. The CDR3 is made up of 13 amino acids. V shed 3 bases and J shed 8 bases, with 12 bases lying between them. CDR1 KGHDR and CDR2 SFDVKD come from the germline V gene. The chain's CDR3 is CATSDRLLGGYTF. In nucleotides, the CDR3 is TGTGCCACCAGTGATCGCCTCCTCGGGGGCTACACCTTC.

In this sample, this clonotype turned up a few times. The junction departs from germline at one end; a sequencing error may be responsible. V usage is TRBV10-3 and J usage is TRBJ2-2, with D possibly matching TRBD1 (7 bases). Germline V gene lookup returns CDR1 ENHRY and CDR2 SYGVKD. The CDR3 is 16 residues long. CDR3 residues: CASSYGGQMNTGELFF. The CDR3 DNA reads as TGTGCCAGCAGTTACGGGGGACAGATGAACACCGGGGAGCTGTTTTTT.

This clonotype showed up many times. The junction departs from germline at one end; a sequencing error may be responsible. The J gene is TRBJ1-5, the V gene TRBV6-5; the D is unclear. The CDR3 runs 16 residues. CDR1 and CDR2 (germline): MNHEY, SVGAGI. DNA of the CDR3: TGTGCCAGCAGTTCTAAGAGAGACTTCAGCAATCTGCCCCAGCATTTT. Its translation: CASSSKRDFSNLPQHF.

The gene calls are TRBV9 and TRBJ2-2, with D tentatively TRBD1 (6 bases). Between the trimmed V and J ends, which lost 0 bases and 2 bases, there was a span of 14 bases. CDR3 size: 17 residues. Looked up from germline, CDR1 is SGDLS and CDR2 is YYNGEE. The CDR3 region is CASSVARTERNTGELFF. DNA of the CDR3: TGTGCCAGCAGCGTAGCTAGGACAGAGAGAAACACCGGGGAGCTGTTTTTT.

This clonotype was counted at least ten times. The chain combines TRBV20-1 with TRBJ2-7; D not certain. Germline V gene lookup returns CDR1 DFQATT and CDR2 SNEGSKA (reference sequence). There are 13 residues in the CDR3. Trimming shortened V by 5 bases and J by 1 base, and 12 bases separated the two germline ends. For the CDR3, the DNA is TGCAGTGCTGGCGACGGTGCATCCTACGAGCAGTACGTC. Amino acid sequence: CSAGDGASYEQYV.